The TCR beta chain described here comes from a study of blood T cell repertoires in COVID-19. Study background: From the United States, Italy and Spain came samples of acute and convalescent COVID-19. Nucleic acid was either cDNA or gDNA, and it came from T cells, B-cell-depleted T cells, or PBMCs.

Authors' data handling: Reference gene primer amplification in the assay estimated nucleated cell counts. The method was immunoSEQ multiplex PCR; TCRdb's version includes in-frame clones alone and lacks a portion of them. V and J calls plus clone size are reproduced from that table; the DNA served to infer D and trimming. The sample contains 120,000 or so clones, over 85% of which appear only once. Trimming at V came to 6 bases and at J to 0 bases, leaving 7 bases not matched to a gene. The CDR3 is 15 amino acids. The germline gives CDR1 MDHEN, CDR2 SYDVKM. The rearrangement uses TRBV28 and TRBJ1-1; 7 nucleotides line up with TRBD1. Sequencing was carried out using peripheral blood. The origin of this receptor is a man in his forties or fifties with active COVID-19. Written as DNA, the CDR3 is TGTGCCAGCAGCTCCCCGGGGACAGTGAACACTGAAGCTTTCTTT. This sequence encodes CASSSPGTVNTEAFF.